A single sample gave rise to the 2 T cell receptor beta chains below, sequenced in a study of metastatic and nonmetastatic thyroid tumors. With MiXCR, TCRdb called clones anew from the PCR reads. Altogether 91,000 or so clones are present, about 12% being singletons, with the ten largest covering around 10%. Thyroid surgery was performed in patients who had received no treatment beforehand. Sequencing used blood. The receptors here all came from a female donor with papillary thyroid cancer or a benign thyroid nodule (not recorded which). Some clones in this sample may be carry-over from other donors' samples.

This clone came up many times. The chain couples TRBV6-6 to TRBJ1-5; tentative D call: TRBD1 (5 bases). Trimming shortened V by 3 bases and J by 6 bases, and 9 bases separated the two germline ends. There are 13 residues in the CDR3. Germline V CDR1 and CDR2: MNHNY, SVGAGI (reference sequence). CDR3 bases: TGTGCCAGCAGTTATCGGGGGGGTCAGCCCCAGCATTTT. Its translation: CASSYRGGQPQHF.

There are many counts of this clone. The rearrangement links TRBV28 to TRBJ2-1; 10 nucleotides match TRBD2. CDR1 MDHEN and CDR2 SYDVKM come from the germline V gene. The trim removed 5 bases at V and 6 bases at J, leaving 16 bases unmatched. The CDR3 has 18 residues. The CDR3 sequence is CASSHALSGRPFANEQFF. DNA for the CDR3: TGTGCCAGCAGTCACGCCCTTAGCGGGAGGCCATTTGCCAATGAGCAGTTCTTC.